What follows describes a single T cell receptor (beta chain). RNA transcripts were the template for amplifying TCR beta CDR3 regions. Carried out on the TCR CDR3, a first-round RT-PCR used the HTBI primer set. From the multiplex PCR reads, TCRdb called clonotypes with MiXCR, one entry per CDR3 protein. The data contain 490,000 or so distinct CDR3 sequences, about 22% of them singletons. The sample comes from a study of T cells in Graves' hyperthyroidism and ophthalmopathy. Trimming removed 1 base from V and 4 bases from J, with 11 bases in between. CDR3 length equals 13 residues. Germline CDR1 reads GTSNPN; CDR2 reads SVGIG (reference sequence).

The TCR comes from a woman in her 70s with Graves' ophthalmopathy. The genes are TRBV30 and TRBJ2-7; tentative D call: TRBD1 (5 bases). The sequenced sample was blood. Written as DNA, the CDR3 is TGTGCCTGGAGTGCGCAGGGTCCGTACGAGCAGTACTTC. Translation gives CAWSAQGPYEQYF.